The rows below give T cell receptor beta chains drawn from one sample of a study of radiation and T cells in renal cell carcinoma. TCRdb's copy holds only in-frame clones and misses some; the assay was immunoSEQ multiplex PCR. The sample has around 95,000 clones; roughly 84% are singletons. The sequences come from blood, collected from a patient whose treatment included radiotherapy and nephrectomy. The receptors originated from a man in his fifties or sixties with renal cell carcinoma. Each CDR3 is given with its conserved first and last residue. Fields, in order: D gene, clone size, V gene, J gene, CDR3 protein, CDR3 DNA. A D gene is named only where the DNA matches it firmly. Not every row has a clone size; where given, it reads once, few, many or a size class.

>TRBD1|NA|TRBV28|TRBJ2-5
CASSLQGWETQYF
TGTGCCAGCAGCCTACAGGGGTGGGAGACCCAGTACTTC
>NA|NA|TRBV27|TRBJ1-2
CASSLTVGDHGYTF
TGTGCCAGCAGTTTAACAGTAGGAGATCATGGCTACACCTTC
>NA|NA|TRBV21-1|TRBJ2-7
CASSKERTGRYEQYF
TGTGCCAGCAGCAAAGAGCGGACAGGGAGGTACGAGCAGTACTTC
>NA|NA|TRBV28|TRBJ2-1
CASSLIRHEQFF
TGTGCCAGCAGTTTAATCAGGCATGAGCAGTTCTTC
>NA|NA|TRBV5-1|TRBJ1-4
CASSLDWDSNEKLFF
TGCGCCAGCAGCTTGGATTGGGATTCAAATGAAAAACTGTTTTTT
>NA|NA|TRBV5-1|TRBJ1-4
CASSLRTNEKLFF
TGCGCCAGCAGCTTAAGAACTAATGAAAAACTGTTTTTT
>TRBD1|NA|TRBV11-2|TRBJ2-2
CASSLDLLGGPNTGELFF
TGTGCCAGCAGCTTAGATCTGCTAGGGGGCCCGAACACCGGGGAGCTGTTTTTT
>NA|NA|TRBV27|TRBJ2-1
CASSPLGDSDGGEQFF
TGTGCCAGCAGCCCACTGGGGGATTCGGACGGGGGTGAGCAGTTCTTC
>NA|NA|TRBV15|TRBJ1-2
CATSRGPGWAGGSLTNGYTF
TGTGCCACCAGCAGAGGCCCAGGGTGGGCAGGAGGATCCCTAACTAATGGCTACACCTTC
>NA|NA|TRBV7-9|TRBJ2-5
CASSLGSQETQYF
TGTGCCAGCAGCTTAGGGAGCCAAGAGACCCAGTACTTC
>TRBD2|NA|TRBV27|TRBJ2-7
CASSLGRGSSYEQYF
TGTGCCAGCAGTTTGGGGCGGGGGAGCTCCTACGAGCAGTACTTC
>TRBD2|NA|TRBV25-1|TRBJ2-2
CASSSGTSVTGELFF
TGTGCCAGCAGTTCCGGGACTAGCGTGACCGGGGAGCTGTTTTTT
>NA|once|TRBV25-1|TRBJ2-6
CASSSGANVLTF
TGTGCCAGCAGCTCTGGGGCCAACGTCCTGACTTTC
>NA|NA|TRBV2|TRBJ1-5
CASSGQAGGNQPQHF
TGTGCCAGCAGTGGACAGGCGGGGGGCAATCAGCCCCAGCATTTT
>TRBD2|NA|TRBV5-1|TRBJ2-1
CASSPSPLAGAQSSYNEQFF
TGCGCCAGCAGCCCATCCCCACTAGCGGGAGCTCAAAGCTCCTACAATGAGCAGTTCTTC
>NA|NA|TRBV28|TRBJ2-7
CASSSTSRLTLEWYF
TGTGCCAGCAGTTCTACCTCCCGCCTGACACTTGAGTGGTACTTC
>TRBD2|NA|TRBV28|TRBJ2-7
CASSFARTSGSSSYEQYF
TGTGCCAGCAGTTTCGCTCGGACTAGCGGGAGCAGCTCCTACGAGCAGTACTTC
>TRBD2|NA|TRBV11-3|TRBJ2-2
CASSAPTSGGELFF
TGTGCCAGCAGCGCCCCAACTAGCGGCGGGGAGCTGTTTTTT
>NA|NA|TRBV19|TRBJ2-7
CASSIAGTLYEQYF
TGTGCCAGTAGTATAGCCGGGACACTCTACGAGCAGTACTTC
>NA|NA|TRBV6-6|TRBJ1-2
CASSYSIYGYTF
TGTGCCAGCAGTTACTCGATTTATGGCTACACCTTC
>NA|NA|TRBV7-7|TRBJ1-1
CASSLYTGIDTEAFF
TGTGCCAGCAGCTTATATACAGGGATCGACACTGAAGCTTTCTTT
>NA|medium-sized|TRBV18|TRBJ1-1
CASSPIFQGNTEAFF
TGTGCCAGCTCTCCCATCTTTCAGGGAAACACTGAAGCTTTCTTT
>NA|NA|TRBV12-1|TRBJ2-3
CASSFESGSCTDTQYF
TGTGCCAGCAGCTTTGAAAGCGGGAGCTGTACAGATACGCAGTATTTT
>NA|NA|TRBV9|TRBJ2-7
CASSVECGGQCLSYEQYF
TGTGCCAGCAGCGTAGAGTGCGGGGGACAGTGCCTTTCCTACGAGCAGTACTTC
>NA|once|TRBV7-2|TRBJ1-2
CASSPPFGQAFNYGYTF
TGTGCCAGCAGCCCCCCTTTTGGGCAGGCCTTTAACTATGGCTACACCTTC
>NA|once|TRBV28|TRBJ2-7
CASLLEGEPYEQYF
TGTGCCAGCCTCCTAGAAGGGGAACCCTACGAGCAGTACTTC
>NA|NA|TRBV6-1|TRBJ1-1
CASTSGSTEAFF
TGTGCCAGCACCTCGGGTTCCACTGAAGCTTTCTTT
>NA|NA|TRBV7-2|TRBJ2-7
CASSLQGAYEQYF
TGTGCCAGCAGCTTGCAGGGTGCCTACGAGCAGTACTTC
>NA|once|TRBV7-8|TRBJ2-1
CASSLRQLAGGNEQFF
TGTGCCAGCAGCTTACGGCAACTAGCTGGAGGCAATGAGCAGTTCTTC
>TRBD2|NA|TRBV7-9|TRBJ2-2
CASSPAAGDTGELFF
TGTGCCAGCAGCCCCGCCGCGGGAGACACCGGGGAGCTGTTTTTT
>TRBD2|NA|TRBV7-9|TRBJ2-7
CASSPMGGEYEQYF
TGTGCCAGCAGCCCCATGGGGGGGGAGTACGAGCAGTACTTC
>TRBD2|NA|TRBV28|TRBJ2-1
CASWMAGGGYNEQFF
TGTGCCAGCTGGATGGCGGGAGGTGGTTACAATGAGCAGTTCTTC
>NA|few|TRBV7-2|TRBJ1-5
CASSLAGSNQPQHF
TGTGCCAGCAGCTTAGCCGGGAGCAATCAGCCCCAGCATTTT
>NA|NA|TRBV27|TRBJ1-1
CASSPPGNTEAFF
TGTGCCAGCAGCCCTCCAGGGAACACTGAAGCTTTCTTT
>NA|NA|TRBV19|TRBJ1-1
CASGAGGTVMNTEAFF
TGTGCCAGTGGGGCTGGTGGGACGGTGATGAACACTGAAGCTTTCTTT
>NA|NA|TRBV2|TRBJ1-3
CASSLRGPSGNTIYF
TGTGCCAGCTCATTGAGGGGTCCCTCTGGAAACACCATATATTTT
>NA|NA|TRBV5-4|TRBJ2-7
CASSPWTTFGEQYF
TGTGCCAGCAGCCCCTGGACAACTTTTGGTGAGCAGTACTTC
>TRBD2|once|TRBV29-1|TRBJ2-3
CSVGGISGTDTQYF
TGCAGCGTCGGGGGGATTTCTGGCACAGATACGCAGTATTTT
>TRBD2|NA|TRBV5-5|TRBJ2-3
CASSFLAGGTGDTQYF
TGTGCCAGCAGCTTCCTAGCGGGAGGGACGGGCGATACGCAGTATTTT
>TRBD1|NA|TRBV9|TRBJ1-6
CASSVEGDRNSPLHF
TGTGCCAGCAGCGTAGAGGGGGACAGGAATTCACCCCTCCACTTT
>NA|NA|TRBV6-5|TRBJ2-5
CASSYRGPETQYF
TGTGCCAGCAGTTACCGTGGGCCGGAGACCCAGTACTTC